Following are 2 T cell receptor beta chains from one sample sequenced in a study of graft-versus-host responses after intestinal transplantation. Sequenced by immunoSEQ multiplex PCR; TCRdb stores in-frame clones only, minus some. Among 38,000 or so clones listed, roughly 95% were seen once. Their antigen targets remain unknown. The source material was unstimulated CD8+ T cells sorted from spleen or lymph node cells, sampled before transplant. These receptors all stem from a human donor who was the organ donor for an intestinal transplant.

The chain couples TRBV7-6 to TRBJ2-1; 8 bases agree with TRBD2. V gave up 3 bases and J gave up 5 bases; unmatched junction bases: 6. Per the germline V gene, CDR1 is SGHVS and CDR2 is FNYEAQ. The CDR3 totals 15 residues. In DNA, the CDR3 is TGTGCCAGCAGCTTTTCCTTAGCGGGGAACAATGAGCAGTTCTTC. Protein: CASSFSLAGNNEQFF.

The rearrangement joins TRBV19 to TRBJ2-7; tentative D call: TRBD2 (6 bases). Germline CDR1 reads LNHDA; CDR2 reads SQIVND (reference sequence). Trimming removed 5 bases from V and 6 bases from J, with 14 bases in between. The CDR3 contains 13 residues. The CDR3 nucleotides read TGTGCCAGTAGTCTCCACGGGACTTCCGAGCAGTACTTC. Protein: CASSLHGTSEQYF.